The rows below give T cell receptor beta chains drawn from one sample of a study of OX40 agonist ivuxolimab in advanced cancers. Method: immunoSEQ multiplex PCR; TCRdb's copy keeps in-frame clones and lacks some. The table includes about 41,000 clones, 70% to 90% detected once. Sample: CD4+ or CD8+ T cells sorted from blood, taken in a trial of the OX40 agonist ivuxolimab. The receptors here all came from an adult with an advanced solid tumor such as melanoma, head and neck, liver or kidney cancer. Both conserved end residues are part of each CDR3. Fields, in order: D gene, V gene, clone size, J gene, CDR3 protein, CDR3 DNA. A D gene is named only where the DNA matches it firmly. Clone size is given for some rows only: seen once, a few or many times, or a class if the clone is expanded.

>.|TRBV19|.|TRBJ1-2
CASSIVGGNDYGYTF
TGTGCCAGTAGTATAGTTGGGGGCAACGACTATGGCTACACCTTC
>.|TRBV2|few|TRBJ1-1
CASSRGLEAFF
TGTGCCAGCAGCCGGGGGCTAGAGGCTTTCTTT
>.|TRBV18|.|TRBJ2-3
CASSRTGSSTDTQYF
TGTGCCAGCTCACGAACAGGGTCGAGCACAGATACGCAGTATTTT
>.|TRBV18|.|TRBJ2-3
CASSPGLLGGTDTQYF
TGTGCCAGCTCACCAGGGCTCCTGGGTGGCACAGATACGCAGTATTTT
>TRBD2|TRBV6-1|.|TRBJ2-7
CASSEGGASGRVFYF
TGTGCCAGCAGTGAAGGAGGGGCTAGCGGGAGGGTCTTTTACTTC
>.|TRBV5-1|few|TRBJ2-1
CASNPGNSYNEQFF
TGCGCCAGCAACCCAGGCAACTCCTACAATGAGCAGTTCTTC
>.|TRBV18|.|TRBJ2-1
CASSLDRRSYNEQFF
TGTGCCAGCTCTCTCGACAGGAGGTCCTACAATGAGCAGTTCTTC
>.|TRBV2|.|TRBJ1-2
CASRGRLGYYGYTF
TGTGCCAGCAGAGGACGGCTGGGCTACTATGGCTACACCTTC
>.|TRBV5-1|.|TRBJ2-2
CASSGGAHGTGELFF
TGCGCCAGCAGCGGCGGGGCTCACGGCACCGGGGAGCTGTTTTTT
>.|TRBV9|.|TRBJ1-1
CASSVATGETEAFF
TGTGCCAGCAGCGTAGCTACGGGCGAGACTGAAGCTTTCTTT
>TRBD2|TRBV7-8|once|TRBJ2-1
CASSSERGNEQFF
TGTGCCAGCAGCTCCGAGCGGGGCAATGAGCAGTTCTTC
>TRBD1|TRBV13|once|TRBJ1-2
CASSAQGAKTYGYTF
TGTGCCAGCAGCGCTCAGGGGGCCAAAACGTATGGCTACACCTTC
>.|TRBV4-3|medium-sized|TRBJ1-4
CASSQEGAGGEKLFF
TGCGCCAGCAGCCAAGAGGGGGCAGGAGGCGAAAAACTGTTTTTT
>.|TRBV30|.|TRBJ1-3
CAWSSGTTGNTIYF
TGTGCCTGGAGTTCCGGGACGACTGGAAACACCATATATTTT
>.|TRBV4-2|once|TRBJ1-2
CASSRATVDNYGYTF
TGTGCCAGCAGCCGAGCGACAGTCGATAACTATGGCTACACCTTC
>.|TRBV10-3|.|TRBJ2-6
CAISRGDAGANVLTF
TGTGCCATCTCTAGGGGGGACGCTGGGGCCAACGTCCTGACTTTC
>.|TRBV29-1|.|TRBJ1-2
CSGLAGRIGYTF
TGCAGCGGGCTTGCAGGTCGGATCGGCTACACCTTC
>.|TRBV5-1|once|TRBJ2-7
CASSSWGRGSEQYF
TGCGCCAGCAGCTCGTGGGGTCGGGGCAGCGAGCAGTACTTC
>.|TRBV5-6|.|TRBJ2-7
CASSLRGAVEQYF
TGTGCCAGCAGCCTCCGAGGGGCGGTTGAGCAGTACTTC
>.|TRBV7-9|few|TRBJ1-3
CASSLARVDGNTIYF
TGTGCCAGCAGCTTAGCACGGGTAGATGGAAACACCATATATTTT
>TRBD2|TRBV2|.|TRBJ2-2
CASSRLAGNTGELFF
TGTGCCAGCAGTAGACTAGCGGGAAACACCGGGGAGCTGTTTTTT
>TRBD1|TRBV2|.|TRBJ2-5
CASNGGTGGRETQYF
TGTGCCAGCAACGGAGGGACAGGGGGGAGGGAGACCCAGTACTTC
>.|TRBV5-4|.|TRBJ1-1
CASSSTQTGNTEAFF
TGTGCCAGCAGCTCCACACAAACAGGTAACACTGAAGCTTTCTTT
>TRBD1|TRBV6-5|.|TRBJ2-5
CASSLGQVGETQYF
TGTGCCAGCAGTCTCGGACAGGTGGGAGAGACCCAGTACTTC
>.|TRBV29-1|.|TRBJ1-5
CSVAEQYNQPQHF
TGCAGCGTTGCGGAACAGTACAATCAGCCCCAGCATTTT